The following is a T cell receptor beta chain sequence with its context. This specimen comes from a study of cytomegalovirus exposure and HLA in healthy donors. Background on the study: About four fifths of more than 300 genotyped donors fell in the Caucasian-associated ancestry cluster.

The CDR3 has 15 residues. Trimming took 6 bases from V and 5 from J, leaving 19 bases between them. Germline loops: CDR1 LNHDA, CDR2 SQIVND (reference sequence). Amplification used 60 Vbeta primers and 13 Jbeta primers. Assay: immunoSEQ multiplex PCR; the TCRdb copy retains only in-frame clones and omits some. The sample consists of about 130,000 clones, approximately 86% of them appearing once. The chain is built from TRBV19 and TRBJ1-2; a weak D match, TRBD1 (6 bases). This sequence originates from a boy under 18 in good health and CMV-seronegative. Sequencing used PBMCs. CDR3 protein: CASSVDSGTYYGYTF. CDR3 in DNA: TGTGCCAGTAGCGTTGACTCCGGGACATATTATGGCTACACCTTC.